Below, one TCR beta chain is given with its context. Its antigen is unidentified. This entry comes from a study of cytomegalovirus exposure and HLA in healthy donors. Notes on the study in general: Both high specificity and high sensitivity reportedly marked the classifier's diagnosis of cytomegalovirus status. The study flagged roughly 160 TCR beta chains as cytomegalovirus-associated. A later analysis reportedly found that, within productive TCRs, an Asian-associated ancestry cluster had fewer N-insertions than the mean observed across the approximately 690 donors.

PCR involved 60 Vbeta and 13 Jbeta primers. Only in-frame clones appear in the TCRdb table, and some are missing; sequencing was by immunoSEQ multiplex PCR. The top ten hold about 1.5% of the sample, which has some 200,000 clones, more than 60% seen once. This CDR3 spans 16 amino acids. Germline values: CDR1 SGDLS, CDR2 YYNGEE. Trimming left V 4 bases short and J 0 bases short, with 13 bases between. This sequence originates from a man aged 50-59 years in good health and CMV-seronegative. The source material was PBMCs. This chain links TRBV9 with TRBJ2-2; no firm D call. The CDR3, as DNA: TGTGCCAGCAGCCCCCGAGCCATAACGAACACCGGGGAGCTGTTTTTT. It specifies CASSPRAITNTGELFF.